The T cell receptor beta chain under discussion was sequenced for a study of shared clonotypes between healthy human individuals. Study-level background: The cohort had two women and a few men, ages 18 to 49.

Germline V gene sequence: CDR1 SGHTA, CDR2 FQGNSA. Trimming took off 5 bases at V and 7 bases at J, with 21 bases between the two ends. The CDR3 loop spans 15 amino acids. Original data processing: Junction-only sequences without quality scores came from ImmunoSEQ, so filtering differed. TCRdb's copy holds only in-frame clones and misses some; the assay was immunoSEQ multiplex PCR. That table gives V, J and clone size, and the DNA gave D and trimming. The sample includes around 480,000 clones, about three quarters of them seen just once. The receptor was isolated from a woman aged 40 to 50 in good health. Some clones in this sample may be carry-over from other donors' samples. Sequenced: PBMCs. The rearrangement uses TRBV7-2 and TRBJ2-7; D is possibly TRBD2 (6 bases). CDR3 loop: CASSQISGASLEQYF. CDR3 bases: TGTGCCAGCAGCCAAATTAGCGGCGCGAGCTTGGAGCAGTACTTC.